Following are 30 T cell receptor beta chains from one sample sequenced in a study of vaccination and CD4 T cells after COVID-19. CD4+ T cells that had been cultured provided DNA sequenced with the Oncomine TCR Beta short-read assay. TCRdb reprocessed the PCR reads via MiXCR and lists one record per CDR3 protein. The sample holds around 10,000 distinct CDR3 sequences, roughly three fifths seen once. No antigen has been identified for these receptors. Described treatment: approximately nine-day PBMC culture with coronavirus spike peptide pools or control peptides (ViraFEST assay). Sequenced here: cultured CD4+ T cells from blood, sampled after SARS-CoV-2 vaccination. All receptors derive from a human donor with COVID-19.

CDR3 region: CASRKGTSGGYEQYF. CDR3 in DNA: TGTGCCAGCAGGAAAGGGACTAGCGGGGGCTACGAGCAGTACTTC. This chain joins TRBV5-4 and TRBJ2-7, with 14 bases matching TRBD2. CDR1 SGHNT and CDR2 YYREEE come from the germline V gene (reference sequence). The CDR3 has 15 residues. V trimming: 5 bases; J trimming: 3 bases; junction bases outside the gene matches: 4.

This clonotype has a handful of counts. The J gene is TRBJ2-5, the V gene TRBV19; TRBD1 is a possible D gene (6 bases). Between the trimmed V and J ends, which lost 4 bases and 0 bases, there was a span of 9 bases. From germline, CDR1 is LNHDA and CDR2 SQIVND (reference sequence). The CDR3 loop spans 14 amino acids. The CDR3 DNA sequence: TGTGCCAGTAGTAGGGGGCCAAACCAAGAGACCCAGTACTTC. Its translation is CASSRGPNQETQYF.

This clonotype has just one count. This rearrangement joins TRBV5-6 to TRBJ2-7; unclear D gene. The V gene lost 2 bases and the J gene lost 2 bases, with 11 bases spanning the gap. The CDR3 covers 14 residues. The germline V gene encodes CDR1 SGHDT and CDR2 YYEEEE. The CDR3 DNA sequence: TGTGCCAGCAGCTTACCGGGCTTCACCTACGAGCAGTACTTC. Protein sequence: CASSLPGFTYEQYF. The complete variable domain, with remaining parts taken from reference TRBV5-6 and TRBJ2-7, reads DAGVTQSPTHLIKTRGQQVTLRCSPKSGHDTVSWYQQALGQGPQFIFQYYEEEERQRGNFPDRFSGHQFPNYSSELNVNALLLGDSALYLCASSLPGFTYEQYFGPGTRLTVT.

The V and J genes are TRBV20-1 and TRBJ1-5; D might be TRBD1 (5 bases). The germline V gene encodes CDR1 DFQATT and CDR2 SNEGSKA (reference sequence). CDR3 length: 14 amino acids. Trimming pared 5 bases from V and 0 bases from J, leaving 11 bases between. The CDR3 loop is CSAPDRNSNQPQHF. CDR3 nucleotides: TGCAGTGCTCCCGACAGAAATAGCAATCAGCCCCAGCATTTT.

This chain joins TRBV6-5 and TRBJ2-4; 7 nucleotides align to TRBD2. The germline gives CDR1 MNHEY, CDR2 SVGAGI. With 4 bases clipped from V and 0 bases from J, the junction kept 3 bases outside the gene matches. The CDR3 consists of 15 residues. The CDR3 loop reads CASSSSGAAKNIQYF. In DNA, the CDR3 is TGTGCCAGCAGTTCCAGCGGGGCAGCCAAAAACATTCAGTACTTC.

This clonotype was detected only once. The chain recombines TRBV5-8 with TRBJ2-5, with TRBD2 matching over 11 bases. The CDR3 has 15 amino acids. Germline loops: CDR1 SGHTS, CDR2 YDEGEE. V dropped 1 base and J dropped 4; count of bases not matched to a gene: 3. The CDR3 nucleotides are TGTGCCAGCAGCTTGTGGCTAGCGGGAGGAGAGACCCAGTACTTC. It is translated as CASSLWLAGGETQYF.

This clonotype was found a few times. The V and J genes are TRBV27 and TRBJ1-6, with TRBD1 as a possible D gene (5 bases). Deletions cut 0 bases from V and 14 bases from J, with 20 bases between. Germline V gene lookup returns CDR1 MNHEY and CDR2 SMNVEV (reference sequence). The CDR3 has 16 residues. CDR3 region: CASSLSRQGLYGTLHF. In DNA, the CDR3 is TGTGCCAGCAGTTTATCTAGGCAGGGACTCTATGGCACCCTCCACTTT.

This clonotype was counted a few times. This chain links TRBV5-4 with TRBJ2-5; a weak D match, TRBD2 (6 bases). The length of the CDR3 is 13 residues. Germline V gene sequence: CDR1 SGHNT, CDR2 YYREEE (reference sequence). The V end was cut by 4 bases, the J end by 6 bases, with 13 bases between. CDR3 region: CASSPGVQKTQYF. The CDR3 region has the DNA TGTGCCAGCAGCCCGGGAGTACAGAAGACCCAGTACTTC.

The chain joins TRBV2 to TRBJ1-6; D call uncertain. Germline-derived CDR1 and CDR2 are SNHLY and FYNNEI. The CDR3 totals 13 residues. Deletions cut 8 bases from V and 5 bases from J, with 10 bases between. The CDR3 bases are TGTGCCAGCGCGGCAGAAAATAATTCACCCCTCCACTTT. It specifies CASAAENNSPLHF. The variable domain in full, with the rest retrieved from reference TRBV2 and TRBJ1-6, is EPEVTQTPSHQVTQMGQEVILRCVPISNHLYFYWYRQILGQKVEFLVSFYNNEISEKSEIFDDQFSVERPDGSNFTLKIRSTKLEDSAMYFCASAAENNSPLHFGNGTRLTVT.

The chain has TRBV28 and TRBJ1-5, with D unclear. The germline gives CDR1 MDHEN, CDR2 SYDVKM. V gave up 5 bases and J gave up 5 bases, with 13 bases separating them. CDR3 size: 14 residues. The CDR3 DNA reads TGTGCCAGCAGTCTCACCCCGGACCATCAGCCCCAGCATTTT. This translates into CASSLTPDHQPQHF.

This chain joins TRBV28 and TRBJ2-7, with TRBD1 as a possible D gene (6 bases). Germline V gene data show CDR1 as MDHEN and CDR2 as SYDVKM. The CDR3 spans 16 residues. Trimming removed 7 bases at V and 3 bases at J, with 22 bases between. For the CDR3, the DNA is TGTGCCAGCACCCCCATCGGGACATTCGCCCTCTACGAGCAGTACTTC. Translation gives CASTPIGTFALYEQYF.

V and J are TRBV27 and TRBJ1-2; D unresolved. V dropped 4 bases and J dropped 11 bases, with 20 bases sitting between them. The CDR3 totals 14 residues. Germline values: CDR1 MNHEY, CDR2 SMNVEV (reference sequence). This CDR3 reads CASSSTNTHRGYTF. The CDR3 DNA reads as TGTGCCAGCAGTTCAACAAACACCCATCGAGGATACACCTTC.

This clonotype was seen a handful of times. The chain couples TRBV11-2 to TRBJ1-2; weak D call: TRBD1 (6 bases). The germline V gene encodes CDR1 SGHAT and CDR2 FQNNGV. This CDR3 is built from 12 residues. V was cut by 4 bases and J by 8 bases, with 11 bases left in between. This CDR3 is CASSSRQEGYTF. CDR3 sequence (DNA): TGTGCCAGCAGCTCTAGACAGGAGGGCTACACCTTC.

The chain recombines TRBV20-1 with TRBJ2-5, with a possible D match to TRBD2 (6 bases). Germline-derived CDR1 and CDR2 are DFQATT and SNEGSKA (reference sequence). This CDR3 is 14 amino acids long. With 4 bases removed from V and 4 bases from J, the gap between germline ends came to 16 bases. The CDR3 DNA reads as TGCAGTGCTATCATTGGCCGGGGACTAGAGACCCAGTACTTC. It codes for CSAIIGRGLETQYF.

The table lists this clonotype with a count of one. The chain couples TRBV28 to TRBJ1-2, with D hard to call. This CDR3 spans 14 amino acids. The germline V and J ends were trimmed by 3 bases and 3 bases, with 11 bases remaining between them. Germline V lookup: CDR1 MDHEN, CDR2 SYDVKM. CDR3 sequence (DNA): TGTGCCAGCAGTTTTGGCCCCAAAGACTATGGCTACACCTTC. It encodes CASSFGPKDYGYTF.

This clonotype has a handful of counts. The chain has TRBV27 and TRBJ2-3; either TRBD1 or TRBD2 may fit D (6 bases each). V was clipped by 6 bases and J by 2 bases, with 15 bases between them. This CDR3 spans 15 amino acids. Germline V gene sequence: CDR1 MNHEY, CDR2 SMNVEV (reference sequence). CDR3 sequence (DNA): TGTGCCAGCAGCATCGGGGGCCTACTCACAGATACGCAGTATTTT. Protein: CASSIGGLLTDTQYF.

This chain links TRBV6-1 with TRBJ2-5, with TRBD1 matching 7 bases. This CDR3 contains 10 residues. Germline CDR1 is MNHNS and CDR2 is SASEGT. V was clipped by 11 bases and J by 8 bases; unmatched bases: 5. CDR3 nucleotide sequence: TGTGCCGCAGGGGGTTTAACCCAGTACTTC. It codes for CAAGGLTQYF.

This clonotype was seen a handful of times. The chain joins TRBV6-5 to TRBJ2-7; weak D call: TRBD2 (5 bases). This CDR3 comprises 15 residues. V was pared by 0 bases and J by 3 bases, with 12 bases between. Germline CDR1 reads MNHEY; CDR2 reads SVGAGI. The CDR3 is CASSYSSLGSYEQYF. The CDR3, as DNA: TGTGCCAGCAGTTACTCGAGTCTGGGGAGCTACGAGCAGTACTTC.

This chain connects TRBV6-1 to TRBJ2-7; 9 nucleotides match TRBD2. From germline, CDR1 is MNHNS and CDR2 SASEGT. Losses at the gene ends were 6 bases for V and 2 bases for J; bases not matched to a gene: 11. The CDR3 sequence is 16 residues long. As DNA, the CDR3 is TGTGCCAGCAGGGAGGACAGCGGGGGGACAGCCTACGAGCAGTACTTC. This gives the protein CASREDSGGTAYEQYF.

This clonotype was seen more than once but under ten times. This chain joins TRBV6-5 and TRBJ1-3; D might be TRBD1 (5 bases). The CDR3 consists of 14 residues. Germline V CDR1 and CDR2: MNHEY, SVGAGI. Trimming removed 4 bases at V and 3 bases at J, with 10 bases between. The CDR3 DNA follows: TGTGCCAGCAGTTCCCAGGGTTTTGGAAACACCATATATTTT. It encodes CASSSQGFGNTIYF.

This chain joins TRBV7-9 and TRBJ2-3; D remains ambiguous. Germline assignment: CDR1 SEHNR and CDR2 FQNEAQ (reference sequence). V was trimmed by 6 bases and J by 0 bases, leaving 13 bases between them. This CDR3 has 15 amino acids. CDR3 sequence: CASSRNLGSTDTQYF. CDR3 nucleotides: TGTGCCAGCAGTCGGAATCTGGGAAGCACAGATACGCAGTATTTT.

The chain employs TRBV6-1 and TRBJ1-2; 8 nucleotides align to TRBD1. V dropped 7 bases and J dropped 5; count of bases not matched to a gene: 9. The CDR3 covers 14 residues. Per the germline V gene, CDR1 is MNHNS and CDR2 is SASEGT. The CDR3 region has the DNA TGTGCCAGCACCGGTCGACAGGGGATGTATGGCTACACCTTC. Residues: CASTGRQGMYGYTF.

V and J are TRBV28 and TRBJ2-2; possibly TRBD1 for D (6 bases). Trimming took 5 bases from V and 7 from J, leaving 17 bases between them. The V gene's germline CDR1 is MDHEN and CDR2 SYDVKM. This CDR3 is 15 amino acids long. The CDR3 here is CASSRTGMGSGELFF. Written as DNA, the CDR3 is TGTGCCAGCAGTCGTACAGGGATGGGCAGCGGGGAGCTGTTTTTT.

The rearrangement joins TRBV6-5 to TRBJ2-1; a possible D gene is TRBD2 (7 bases). V lost 0 bases, J lost 7 bases, and 13 bases lay in between. The CDR3 length is 15 residues. Germline CDR1 is MNHEY and CDR2 is SVGAGI. CDR3: CASSYSGGARNEQFF. The CDR3 coding sequence is TGTGCCAGCAGTTACTCGGGGGGGGCGAGGAATGAGCAGTTCTTC.

The chain carries TRBV29-1 and TRBJ2-5, with 7 bases that match TRBD1. V was pared by 6 bases and J by 0 bases, with 7 bases of the junction left unmatched. CDR1 and CDR2 from the germline V gene are SQVTM and ANQGSEA. The CDR3 is 14 residues long. CDR3 sequence (DNA): TGCAGCGTCAAAAGGGGGCAGAACCAAGAGACCCAGTACTTC. This codes for CSVKRGQNQETQYF.

The chain links TRBV12-3 or TRBV12-4 to TRBJ1-2; 7 bases map to TRBD1. The CDR3 totals 15 residues. Trimming removed 2 bases from V and 4 bases from J; junction bases left unmatched: 7. The CDR3 region has the DNA TGTGCCAGCAGTTTATTCCGGGACAGCTCCTATGGCTACACCTTC. As protein: CASSLFRDSSYGYTF.

The chain carries TRBV29-1 and TRBJ2-2, with D tentatively TRBD1 (6 bases). The length of the CDR3 is 14 residues. The V gene's germline CDR1 is SQVTM and CDR2 ANQGSEA. Trimming took off 4 bases at V and 2 bases at J, with 11 bases between the two ends. The CDR3 loop reads CSVAWGPNTGELFF. CDR3 bases: TGCAGCGTTGCTTGGGGGCCCAACACCGGGGAGCTGTTTTTT.

As regards this clonotype: The junction departs from germline at one end; a sequencing error may be responsible. The chain is built from TRBV20-1 and TRBJ1-1; no clear D gene. Germline V lookup: CDR1 DFQATT, CDR2 SNEGSKA (reference sequence). CDR3 length: 15 residues. The CDR3 DNA follows: TGCAGTGCTAGAGATCGGCGGAGCAGCAACACTGGAGCTTTCTTT. Translating it yields CSARDRRSSNTGAFF.

The rearrangement links TRBV10-1 to TRBJ2-2; D uncertain. Trimming took 6 bases from V and 5 from J, leaving 10 bases between them. Germline V gene data show CDR1 as WNHNN and CDR2 as SYGVQD (reference sequence). CDR3 length: 13 residues. As DNA, the CDR3 is TGCGCCAGCAGGGCTGACGGGACCGGGGAGCTGTTTTTT. Translation: CASRADGTGELFF.

V usage is TRBV20-1 and J usage is TRBJ1-5; D is perhaps TRBD1 (5 bases). Between the trimmed V and J ends, which lost 5 bases and 6 bases, there was a span of 14 bases. CDR3 length: 13 residues. The germline V gene has CDR1 DFQATT and CDR2 SNEGSKA (reference sequence). The CDR3 DNA reads as TGCAGTGCTGGAGGGGCGTTGGGTCAGCCCCAGCATTTT. It encodes CSAGGALGQPQHF.